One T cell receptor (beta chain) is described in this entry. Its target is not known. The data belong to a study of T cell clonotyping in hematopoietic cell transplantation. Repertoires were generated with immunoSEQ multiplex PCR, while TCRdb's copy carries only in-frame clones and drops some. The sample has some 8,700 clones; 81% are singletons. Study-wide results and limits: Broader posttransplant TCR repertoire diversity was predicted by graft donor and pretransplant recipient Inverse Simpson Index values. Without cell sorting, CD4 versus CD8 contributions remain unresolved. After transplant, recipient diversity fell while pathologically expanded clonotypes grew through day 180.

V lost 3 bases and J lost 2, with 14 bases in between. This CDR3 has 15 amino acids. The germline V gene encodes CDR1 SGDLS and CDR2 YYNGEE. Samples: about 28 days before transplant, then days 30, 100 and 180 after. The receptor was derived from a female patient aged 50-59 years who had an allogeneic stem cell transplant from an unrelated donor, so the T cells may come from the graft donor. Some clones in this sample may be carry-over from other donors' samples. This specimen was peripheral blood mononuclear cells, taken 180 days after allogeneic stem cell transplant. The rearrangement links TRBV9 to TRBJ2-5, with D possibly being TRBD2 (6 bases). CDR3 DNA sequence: TGTGCCAGCAGCGCCCCGGGGACTCCTCAAGAGACCCAGTACTTC. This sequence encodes CASSAPGTPQETQYF.